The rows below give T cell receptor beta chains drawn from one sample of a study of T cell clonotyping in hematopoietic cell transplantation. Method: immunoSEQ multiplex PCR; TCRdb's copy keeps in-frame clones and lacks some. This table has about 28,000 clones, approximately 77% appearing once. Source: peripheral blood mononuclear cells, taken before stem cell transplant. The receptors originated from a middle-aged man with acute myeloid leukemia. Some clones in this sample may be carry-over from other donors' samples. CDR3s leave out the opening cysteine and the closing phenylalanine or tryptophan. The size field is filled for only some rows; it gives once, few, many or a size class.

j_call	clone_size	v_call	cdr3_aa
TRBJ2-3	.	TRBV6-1	ASSEPNGGGFTDTQY
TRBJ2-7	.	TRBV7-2	ASSLERGPSYEQY
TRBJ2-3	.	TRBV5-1	ASSGADTQY
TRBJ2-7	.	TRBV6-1	ASSRTRLAGYEQY
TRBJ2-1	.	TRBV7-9	ASSRNADRGEQF
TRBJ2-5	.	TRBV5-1	ASKRITSGSFAETQY
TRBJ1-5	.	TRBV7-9	ASARGGQGQPQH
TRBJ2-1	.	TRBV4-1	ASSQVGGGSDNEQF
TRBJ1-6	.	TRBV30	AWRGQGYNSPLH
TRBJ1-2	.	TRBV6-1	ASSQRAASYGYT
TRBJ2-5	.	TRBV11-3	ASSSSVGGETQY
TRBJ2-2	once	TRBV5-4	ASSSWTGITGELF
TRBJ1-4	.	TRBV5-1	ASSPRDRYNEKLF
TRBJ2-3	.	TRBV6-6	ASSLDPAVADTQY
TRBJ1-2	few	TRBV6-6	ASSYSDRGAYGYT
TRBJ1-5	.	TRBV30	AWSTGTGYQPQH
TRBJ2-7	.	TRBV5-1	ASSPEVASYEQY
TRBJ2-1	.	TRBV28	ASGRYNEQF
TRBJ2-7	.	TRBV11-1	ASSLGRNYEQY
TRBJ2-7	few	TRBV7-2	ASSLSLYEQY
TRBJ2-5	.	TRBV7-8	ASSPEGLARETQY
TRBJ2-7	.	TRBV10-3	AIRLGPDEQY
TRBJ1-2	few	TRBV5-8	ASSSRDRAGYT
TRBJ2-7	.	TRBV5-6	ASSLTSREQY
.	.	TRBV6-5	ASSYNEATYEQY
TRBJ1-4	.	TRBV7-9	ASSLGTGGEKLF
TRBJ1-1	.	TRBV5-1	ASSPIGDSPLGF
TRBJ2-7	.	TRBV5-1	ASSWGTGLVNEQY
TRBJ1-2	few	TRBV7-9	ASSARSGTGNYGYT
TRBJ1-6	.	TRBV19	ASRTQDWGNSPLH
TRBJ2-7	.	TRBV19	ASSLIAGDEQY
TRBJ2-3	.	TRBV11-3	ASSLLAGRIDTQY
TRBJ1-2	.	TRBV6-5	ASSYINLLGGYT
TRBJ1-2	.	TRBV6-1	ASSERGPLYGYT
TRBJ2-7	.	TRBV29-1	SAMLGRGISEQY
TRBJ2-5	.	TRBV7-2	ASSLERVETQY
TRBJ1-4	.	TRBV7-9	ASSLEGKKLF
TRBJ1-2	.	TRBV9	ASSVGGGGYT
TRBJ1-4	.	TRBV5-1	ASSLAGDRGNEKLF
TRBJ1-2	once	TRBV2	ASRRDREDNYGYT
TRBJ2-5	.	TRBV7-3	ASSLLAEETQY
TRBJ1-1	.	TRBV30	AWSGAGWDTEAF
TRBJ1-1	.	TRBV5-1	ASSLAAEMNTEAF
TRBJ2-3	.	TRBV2	ASSAAGGWTDTQY
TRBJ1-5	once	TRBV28	ASSPGTDSNQPQH
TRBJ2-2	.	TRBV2	ASRASNTGELF
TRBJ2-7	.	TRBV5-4	ASSISPTSGVSSYEQY